This T cell receptor beta chain was profiled in a study of PD-L1 blockade in urothelial cancer. Study-level information: Researchers found blood samples held a median of about 130,000 T cells.

Stated time point: pretreatment peripheral blood. Method: immunoSEQ multiplex PCR; TCRdb's copy keeps in-frame clones and lacks some. This table has 43,000 or so clones, 70% to 90% appearing once. This receptor was obtained from a man between 60 and 75 years old with urothelial cancer. Sequenced here: PBMCs, sampled around atezolizumab (anti-PD-L1) treatment.

The CDR3 loop reads CASSQEMGDSDNEQFF. In DNA, the CDR3 is TGTGCCAGCAGCCAAGAGATGGGAGACTCAGACAATGAGCAGTTCTTC. The V and J genes are TRBV4-2 and TRBJ2-1; D perhaps matches TRBD2 (5 bases). Germline lookup yields CDR1 LGHNA and CDR2 YNFKEQ. Trimming shortened V by 0 bases and J by 5 bases, and 14 bases separated the two germline ends. The CDR3 is 16 residues long.